This paragraph covers one T cell receptor beta chain sequence. This clone showed up just a few times. The antigen this receptor binds is unknown. Base qualities are not recorded, but no much larger clone differs from it by a single base. Using the deep immunoSEQ assay, multiplex PCR amplified TCR CDR3 regions from genomic DNA. Genomic DNA extracted from each cell subset was distributed evenly over all wells of several immunoSEQ 96-well plates, and each plate served as one replicate. Each replicate PCR for sorted subsets received around 0.2 ug genomic DNA, equal to roughly 30,000 T cell genomes. Purified libraries were measured with a Qubit 3.0 fluorometer, size-checked on a Bioanalyzer 2100, and measured again with the KAPA Library Quantification kit. A separate single-read 150-cycle Illumina NextSeq 550 flow cell was used to sequence each immunoSEQ 96-well plate. In the paper's pipeline: The immunoSEQ output contained only junctional sequences without quality scores, so filtering could not match that applied to full-length reads. To assign V/J genes and CDR3, sequences were annotated against IMGT germline references using PyIR, a Python wrapper for IgBLAST v1.9. Reads with weak V/J assignments (E-value above 1e-6), missing CDR3, stop codons, out-of-frame junctions, or ambiguous translated residues were removed. V3J clonotypes were defined as sequences sharing an identical inferred V gene, J gene, and CDR3 amino acid sequence. To compute the percentage overlap between repertoires, the number of shared unique clonotypes was divided by the size of the smaller repertoire. Repertoire richness was assessed with RTK rarefaction, the Chao1 estimator, and Recon v2.1 estimates of unobserved clonotypes. Generation probabilities were computed with OLGA for all TCRbeta clonotypes obtained by the gDNA method from a few donors. This is the immuneACCESS table as TCRdb keeps it, with only in-frame sequences that have V and J called. A part of the clones is gone; compared with another copy, unresolved V genes explain less than half, and the rest is unexplained. That table furnishes V, J and clone size, whereas the DNA furnished D and trimming. The sample has about 1 million clones on record, 70% to 80% of them singletons. The ten largest clones take up about 1.5% of the sample.

V is pruned by 4 bases and J by 12 bases, leaving 10 bases of the junction without a gene match. CDR1 and CDR2 are read off the germline V gene as MNHNS and SASEGT. The CDR3, from cysteine to phenylalanine, totals 14 residues. Only the CDR3 portion is preserved as DNA: 42 bases, with reading frame beginning at the first base. The donors were healthy, HIV-negative adults with no recently reported acute infections or vaccinations. Every donor was a Caucasian adult living in Nashville, Tennessee, USA. CD4+ T cells were enriched by magnetic negative selection, after which naive cells were positively selected on CD45RA and the negative fraction was taken as the memory subset. After blood collection by leukapheresis, PBMCs were isolated using Ficoll-Histopaque density gradient centrifugation and then cryopreserved in the vapor phase of liquid nitrogen. Analytical flow cytometry was used to check the purity and quantity of each magnetically sorted T cell population. Genomic DNA was isolated from every sorted fraction and measured by UV absorbance on a Nanodrop 2000c.

This sample is drawn from a study of shared clonotypes between healthy human individuals (dated by TCRdb to 2018 to 2021). In terms of the full investigation: Three men and a couple of women, aged 18 to 49 years, made up the cohort. For each donor, CD4 naive and CD4 memory were each run on three plates, CD8 naive on two plates, and CD8 memory on one plate. Between about 0.8 and 9.5 billion PBMCs per donor were obtained by leukapheresis. To increase sequencing depth and limit assay-specific biases, different laboratories used diverse techniques to prepare libraries and sequence TCR repertoires. To estimate repertoire size and how much clonotype sharing occurs between individuals, the study deeply sequenced the blood TCR repertoires of five healthy adults.

The paper as a whole reports these results and caveats: Across a few donors, around 5% of naive CD4, roughly 3.4% of naive CD8, around 2.5% of memory CD4, and 0.4% of memory CD8 clonotypes were shared. Sampling was restricted to blood, and TCR repertoires in tissues likely differ from the TCR repertoires found in blood. Higher generation probabilities were observed for clonotypes shared by all four sorted-subset donors than for non-shared clonotypes. Naive subsets generally had larger estimated clonotype richness than memory subsets. Pairwise subsampling led to the expectation that sequencing depth would affect the degree of clonotype sharing among donors. Because the study included a small number of donors, the genetic and exposure-history diversity represented was limited. Rarefaction of sorted-subset datasets indicated incomplete sequencing despite the large sequencing depth.

The rearranged segments are TRBV6-1 and TRBJ1-5, and TRBD1 matches 9 of the central bases. Sequencing was carried out using memory CD4+ T cells sorted from blood. The label giving this sample's cell subset or site can be read as: CD45RA-negative fraction. This sequence originates from a man aged 18 to 29 in good health. In nucleotide form, the sequence is TGTGCCAGCAGTGGGGACAGGGAGGGACGGCACCAGCATTTT. Its coded protein is CASSGDREGRHQHF.